One sample yielded the 7 T cell receptor beta chains listed below, sequenced in a study of OX40 agonist ivuxolimab in advanced cancers. The method was the immunoSEQ multiplex PCR assay. The table was pulled from immuneACCESS by TCRdb, which kept in-frame rearrangements only. Such tables lose some clones; where checked, under half of the loss comes from unresolved V genes, and the rest has no known cause. In this sample the table shows roughly 26,000 clones, 88% of which occur a single time. Of the sample, around a fifth falls within the top ten clones. The source material was CD4+ or CD8+ T cells sorted from blood, sampled in a trial of the OX40 agonist ivuxolimab. These receptors originate from an adult with an advanced solid tumor such as melanoma, head and neck, liver or kidney cancer.

The chain recombines TRBV30 with TRBJ2-2, with a possible D match to TRBD2 (6 bases). CDR3 size: 13 residues. Germline CDR1 and CDR2: GTSNPN and SVGIG (reference sequence). The V end lost 4 bases, the J end lost 6 bases, and 12 bases lay between the germline ends. This chain's CDR3 is CAWIGGEAGELFF. CDR3 nucleotides: TGTGCCTGGATAGGAGGGGAGGCCGGGGAGCTGTTTTTT.

This clone appeared a single time. This chain joins TRBV27 and TRBJ1-4; D is ambiguous. The V gene lost 8 bases and the J gene lost 7 bases, with 14 bases spanning the gap. The CDR3 contains 13 residues. CDR1 and CDR2 (germline): MNHEY, SMNVEV (reference sequence). CDR3 loop: CASRQGISEKLFF. The CDR3 bases are TGTGCCAGCCGACAAGGGATTTCTGAAAAACTGTTTTTT.

This clone was seen a few times. This chain joins TRBV5-6 and TRBJ1-2; D gene ambiguous. Per germline, CDR1 SGHDT and CDR2 YYEEEE. This CDR3 contains 17 residues. V was shortened by 4 bases and J by 0 bases, with 19 bases between the two germline ends. In nucleotides, the CDR3 is TGTGCCAGCAGCCTTCGGGCAGGCGTTATTCCTAACTATGGCTACACCTTC. Its protein is CASSLRAGVIPNYGYTF.

The chain recombines TRBV6-6 with TRBJ2-2; no clear D. The CDR3 sequence is 16 residues long. Trimming shortened V by 7 bases and J by 3 bases, and 18 bases separated the two germline ends. Per the germline V gene, CDR1 is MNHNY and CDR2 is SVGAGI (reference sequence). The CDR3 bases are TGTGCCAGCACCTTACCCCAAGAACGGGACACCGGGGAGCTGTTTTTT. It specifies CASTLPQERDTGELFF.

The genes are TRBV6-1 and TRBJ2-5, with D perhaps matching TRBD2 (6 bases). Germline CDR1 is MNHNS and CDR2 is SASEGT. The CDR3 extends over 13 amino acids. V was clipped by 6 bases and J by 2 bases, with 10 bases between them. The CDR3 nucleotides are TGTGCCAGCAGGGGGAGCGGGCAAGAGACCCAGTACTTC. Protein sequence: CASRGSGQETQYF.

This chain joins TRBV7-9 and TRBJ1-6; 10 nucleotides agree with TRBD1. The trim removed 5 bases at V and 8 bases at J, leaving 15 bases unmatched. From germline, CDR1 is SEHNR and CDR2 FQNEAQ (reference sequence). This CDR3 is 18 amino acids long. This chain's CDR3 is CASSPLAGTGVYDSPLHF. The CDR3 DNA sequence: TGTGCCAGCAGCCCCCTCGCGGGGACAGGGGTTTATGATTCACCCCTCCACTTT.

V is TRBV19 and J is TRBJ2-1; 9 bases map to TRBD2. V lost 4 bases, J lost 6 bases, and 7 bases stayed unmatched. This CDR3 has 15 residues. CDR1 is LNHDA and CDR2 is SQIVND in the germline V gene (reference sequence). CDR3 coding DNA: TGTGCCAGTAGTAGGATTAGCGGGAGAGGCAATGAGCAGTTCTTC. As protein: CASSRISGRGNEQFF.